A single sample is the source of the 5 T cell receptor beta chains below, sequenced in a study of blood T cell repertoires in COVID-19. Produced via immunoSEQ multiplex PCR; TCRdb's table is partial and in-frame only. The repertoire holds about 380,000 clones, with 88% as singletons. Sequenced sample: PBMCs or T cells enriched from blood (not recorded which). Every receptor here comes from a woman aged 18-29 years who had recovered from COVID-19.

V gene TRBV28 combines with J gene TRBJ2-7, with D possibly TRBD1 on 6 matching bases. CDR1 is MDHEN, CDR2 SYDVKM, per germline. V lost 3 bases and J 1 base, leaving 10 bases between the germline ends. CDR3 length: 14 amino acids. The DNA of the CDR3 is TGTGCCAGCAGTTTCGAGGGGACATCCTACGAGCAGTACTTC. It translates to CASSFEGTSYEQYF.

A note on this clone: This sequence may be a read error, since a much larger clone differs from it by one base. This chain uses TRBV11-2 with TRBJ2-2; unclear D gene. Germline V CDR1 and CDR2: SGHAT, FQNNGV. The length of the CDR3 is 12 residues. With 4 bases removed from V and 3 bases from J, the gap between germline ends came to 3 bases. This CDR3 is CASSSDTGELFF. CDR3 bases: TGTGCCAGCAGCTCCGACACCGGGGAGCTGTTTTTT.

This chain joins TRBV30 and TRBJ1-1, with TRBD1 as a possible D gene (6 bases). This CDR3 is built from 11 residues. Germline V gene sequence: CDR1 GTSNPN, CDR2 SVGIG (reference sequence). The V end was cut by 3 bases, the J end by 9 bases, with 11 bases between. The CDR3: CAWSRQVQAFF. CDR3 bases: TGTGCCTGGAGCCGACAGGTCCAAGCTTTCTTT.

This clone was detected only a few times. The chain couples TRBV5-1 to TRBJ2-2; TRBD2 agrees at 11 bases. CDR1 is SGHRS, CDR2 YFSETQ, per germline. The CDR3 sequence is 17 residues long. Losses at the gene ends were 0 bases for V and 4 bases for J; bases not matched to a gene: 5. The CDR3 protein is CASSLVLAGGGTGELFF. In DNA, the CDR3 is TGCGCCAGCAGCTTGGTTCTAGCGGGGGGCGGCACCGGGGAGCTGTTTTTT.

This sequence joins TRBV30 and TRBJ2-3; 8 positions agree with TRBD1. Germline trimming cut 2 bases from V and 5 bases from J; bases unmatched to any gene: 12. Germline CDR1 reads GTSNPN; CDR2 reads SVGIG (reference sequence). The CDR3 is 16 residues long. In nucleotides, the CDR3 is TGTGCCTGGAGTCGATCCCCGGACAGGGCTCGAGATACGCAGTATTTT. It specifies CAWSRSPDRARDTQYF.